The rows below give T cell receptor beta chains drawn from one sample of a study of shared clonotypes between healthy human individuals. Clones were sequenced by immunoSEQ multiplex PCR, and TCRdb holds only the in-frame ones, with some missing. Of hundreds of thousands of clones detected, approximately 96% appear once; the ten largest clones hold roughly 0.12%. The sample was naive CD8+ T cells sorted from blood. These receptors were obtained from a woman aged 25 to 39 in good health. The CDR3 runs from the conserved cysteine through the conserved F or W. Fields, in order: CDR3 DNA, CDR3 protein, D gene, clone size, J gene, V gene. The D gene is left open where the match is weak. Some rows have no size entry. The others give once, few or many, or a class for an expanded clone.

TGTGCCAGCAGCTTAGCTTTTGGACTAGGGCTGGAGACCCAGTACTTC | CASSLAFGLGLETQYF | TRBD2 | - | TRBJ2-5 | TRBV7-7
TGTGCCAGCAGTTTGGCAGGGGTGAGTGATGAGCAGTTCTTC | CASSLAGVSDEQFF | - | - | TRBJ2-1 | TRBV28
TGTGCCAGCAGCTCGATCGGAACAGATACGCAGTATTTT | CASSSIGTDTQYF | - | - | TRBJ2-3 | TRBV7-3
TGCAGCGCTTGGACAGGGGAGGACTATGGCTACACCTTC | CSAWTGEDYGYTF | TRBD1 | - | TRBJ1-2 | TRBV29-1
TGTGCCAGCAGTTTAGGGACAGCCTCGGGCTACACCTTC | CASSLGTASGYTF | TRBD1 | once | TRBJ1-2 | TRBV28
TGTGCCAGCAGCCCTGCGGGGACAGGGGGAAGGTATGGCTACACCTTC | CASSPAGTGGRYGYTF | TRBD1 | - | TRBJ1-2 | TRBV5-6
TGTGCCAGCAGCACTAGCCCCGGGACAGATCTCGACGAGCAGTACTTC | CASSTSPGTDLDEQYF | - | - | TRBJ2-7 | TRBV7-6
TGTGCCAGCAGCTCCCAGGGGCACACTGAAGCTTTCTTT | CASSSQGHTEAFF | - | - | TRBJ1-1 | TRBV7-3
TGTGCCAGCATCCCTCTTAACACAGATACGCAGTATTTT | CASIPLNTDTQYF | - | - | TRBJ2-3 | TRBV6-1
TGTGCCAGCAGCTTAGCCAGAAACTACGAGCAGTACTTC | CASSLARNYEQYF | - | - | TRBJ2-7 | TRBV13
TGTGCCAGCAGTTACCAACCGGGCGACGTCTCCTACGAGCAGTACTTC | CASSYQPGDVSYEQYF | - | - | TRBJ2-7 | TRBV27
TGTGCCAGCAGTTTATCAGGCGGCAGCTCCTACGAGCAGTACTTC | CASSLSGGSSYEQYF | - | - | TRBJ2-7 | TRBV27
TGTGCCAGCATTGGGATCGGGGTTAAGTTTCAGGAAGATACGCAGTATTTT | CASIGIGVKFQEDTQYF | - | - | TRBJ2-3 | TRBV2
TGTGCCAGCAGTTTTTTGATTAGCGGGAGAACAGCGGATACGCAGTATTTT | CASSFLISGRTADTQYF | TRBD2 | - | TRBJ2-3 | TRBV28
TGTGCCAGCAGTCGCCGGGACACCAATCAGCCCCAGCATTTT | CASSRRDTNQPQHF | - | - | TRBJ1-5 | TRBV28
TGTGCCAGCAGCCACTGGGACGGATCCAACGAGCAGTACTTC | CASSHWDGSNEQYF | - | - | TRBJ2-7 | TRBV11-2
TGTGCCAGCAGCTCGAGCAGCTACGAGCAGTACTTC | CASSSSSYEQYF | - | - | TRBJ2-7 | TRBV5-6
TGTGCCAGCTTAGACCTCTCTGGGGCCAACGTCCTGACTTTC | CASLDLSGANVLTF | - | - | TRBJ2-6 | TRBV6-5
TGTGCCTGGGGGCCGCCGGGGAGGTTTCAGCCCCAGCATTTT | CAWGPPGRFQPQHF | - | - | TRBJ1-5 | TRBV30
TGCGCCAGCAGCCAAGTTGGAGAGGGGGGAAGGTCCTACGAGCAGTACTTC | CASSQVGEGGRSYEQYF | - | - | TRBJ2-7 | TRBV4-1
TGTGCCAGCAGCCAAGAAGAGGGGTGGAGTGTTGGGGCCAACGTCCTGACTTTC | CASSQEEGWSVGANVLTF | - | - | TRBJ2-6 | TRBV4-2
TGTGCCAGCAGACAGGTCGGGGGGACTGAAGCTTTCTTT | CASRQVGGTEAFF | - | - | TRBJ1-1 | TRBV27
TGCAGCGTTAGACAGGGGGCTGGCTACACCTTC | CSVRQGAGYTF | TRBD1 | - | TRBJ1-2 | TRBV29-1
TGTGCCAGCAGTTACTCAGCGGTCTCCTACGAGCAGTACTTC | CASSYSAVSYEQYF | - | - | TRBJ2-7 | TRBV6-6
TGCAGCGCCTGGGCCCTTAGCACCGGGGAGCTGTTTTTT | CSAWALSTGELFF | - | - | TRBJ2-2 | TRBV29-1
TGTGCCAGCAGCTTCGGGACAGGGTCGAACACCGGGGAGCTGTTTTTT | CASSFGTGSNTGELFF | TRBD1 | once | TRBJ2-2 | TRBV4-2
TGTGCCAACCAACAGGGGGGTAGCAGTCAGCCCCAGCATTTT | CANQQGGSSQPQHF | TRBD1 | - | TRBJ1-5 | TRBV6-4
TGTGCCAGCAGCTCCTACACAGGGGGCGGCTATGGCTACACCTTC | CASSSYTGGGYGYTF | TRBD1 | - | TRBJ1-2 | TRBV5-4
TGTGCCAGCAGCTTGGGGGGATCCACTGAAGCTTTCTTT | CASSLGGSTEAFF | - | - | TRBJ1-1 | TRBV5-4
TGTGCCAGCAGCTGGAAGCGGGAGAGCACAGATACGCAGTATTTT | CASSWKRESTDTQYF | TRBD2 | - | TRBJ2-3 | TRBV28
TGTGCCAGCAGCGTAACCGGGACAGAGTACAATGAGCAGTTCTTC | CASSVTGTEYNEQFF | TRBD1 | - | TRBJ2-1 | TRBV9
TGTGCCAGCAGGGACCAGGGACGGATGAACACTGAAGCTTTCTTT | CASRDQGRMNTEAFF | - | few | TRBJ1-1 | TRBV28
TGCGCCAGCAGTGAATGGGACAGACAAGAGACCCAGTACTTC | CASSEWDRQETQYF | TRBD1 | once | TRBJ2-5 | TRBV10-2
TGTGCCAGCAGCGGGACGGGGGCGAACACCGGGGAGCTGTTTTTT | CASSGTGANTGELFF | - | - | TRBJ2-2 | TRBV7-9
TGTGCCAGCAGCCCCGTTGGACGGGCCGGTACCGGTGAGCAGTTCTTC | CASSPVGRAGTGEQFF | - | - | TRBJ2-1 | TRBV27
TGTGCCAGCACCTGGGGGACTCAGGAGACCCAGTACTTC | CASTWGTQETQYF | - | - | TRBJ2-5 | TRBV2
TGTGCCAGCAGCTTGTTTTCGTCGACGTGGGAGACCCAGTACTTC | CASSLFSSTWETQYF | - | - | TRBJ2-5 | TRBV5-4
TGTGCCAGCAGCCCAGACTCAGGGTGGGGCACTGAAGCTTTCTTT | CASSPDSGWGTEAFF | - | - | TRBJ1-1 | TRBV7-9
TGTGCCAGCGGACTCTCGACGGGACAGAAATTCCAAGAGACCCAGTACTTC | CASGLSTGQKFQETQYF | TRBD1 | - | TRBJ2-5 | TRBV7-2
TGTGCCAGCAGCCTAGACAGCTATGGCTACACCTTC | CASSLDSYGYTF | - | - | TRBJ1-2 | TRBV5-8
TGTGCCAGCAGCATTAGCGGGAGGCCATCCTACAATGAGCAGTTCTTC | CASSISGRPSYNEQFF | TRBD2 | - | TRBJ2-1 | TRBV9
TGTGCCAGCAGAGGTGACGACGGTACGCAGTATTTT | CASRGDDGTQYF | - | - | TRBJ2-3 | TRBV5-4
TGTGCCAGCAGTGAAATAGGGAGGACAGACCCTCATGGCTACACCTTC | CASSEIGRTDPHGYTF | - | - | TRBJ1-2 | TRBV25-1
TGTGCCAGCAGCTCGATCGACACTAGCTTAGGTGAGCAGTTCTTC | CASSSIDTSLGEQFF | - | once | TRBJ2-1 | TRBV5-4
TGTGCCAGCAGCTTAGGGCCAAGCTGGGGGTATCAGCCCCAGCATTTT | CASSLGPSWGYQPQHF | - | - | TRBJ1-5 | TRBV7-2
TGTGCCAGCAGCCAGGGACAGGGTATCTACAATGAGCAGTTCTTC | CASSQGQGIYNEQFF | TRBD1 | - | TRBJ2-1 | TRBV2
TGTGCCAGCAGTTTATTTGGCGGGGAGCTGTTTTTT | CASSLFGGELFF | - | - | TRBJ2-2 | TRBV28
TGTGCCAGCAGTCCCGGGACAGGGCTCACTGAAGCTTTCTTT | CASSPGTGLTEAFF | TRBD1 | few | TRBJ1-1 | TRBV28
TGTGCCAGCAGTTTCAGTCTAACAGGAAGTCAGCCCCAGCATTTT | CASSFSLTGSQPQHF | - | - | TRBJ1-5 | TRBV27
TGTGCCAGCAGTACTAGCGGGGGCCTTAGCACAGATACGCAGTATTTT | CASSTSGGLSTDTQYF | TRBD2 | - | TRBJ2-3 | TRBV27
TGTGCCAGCAGCTCTCTAGCGGGAGGTATCGCCTACGAGCAGTACTTC | CASSSLAGGIAYEQYF | TRBD2 | - | TRBJ2-7 | TRBV7-8